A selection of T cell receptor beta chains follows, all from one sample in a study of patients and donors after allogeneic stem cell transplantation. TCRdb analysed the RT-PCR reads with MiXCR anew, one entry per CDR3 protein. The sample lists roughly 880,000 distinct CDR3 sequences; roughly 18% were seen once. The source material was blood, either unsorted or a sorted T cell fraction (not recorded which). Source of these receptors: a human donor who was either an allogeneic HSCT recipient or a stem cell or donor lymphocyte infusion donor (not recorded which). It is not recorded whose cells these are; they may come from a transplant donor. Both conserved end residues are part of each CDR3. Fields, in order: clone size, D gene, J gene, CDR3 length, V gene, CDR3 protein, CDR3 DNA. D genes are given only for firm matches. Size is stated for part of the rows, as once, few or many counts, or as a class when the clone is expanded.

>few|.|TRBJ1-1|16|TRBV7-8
CASSLRSVGERTEAFF
TGTGCCAGCAGCCTACGATCAGTGGGGGAGCGGACTGAAGCTTTCTTT
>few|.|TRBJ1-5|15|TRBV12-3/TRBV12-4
CASSLTGRGDQPQHF
TGTGCCAGCAGCTTAACGGGCAGGGGAGATCAGCCCCAGCATTTT
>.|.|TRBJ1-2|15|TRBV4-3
CASSQDSRQAYGYTF
TGCGCCAGCAGCCAAGATAGTAGGCAGGCCTATGGCTACACCTTC
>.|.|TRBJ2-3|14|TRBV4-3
CASSLQQVTDTQYF
TGCGCCAGCAGCCTCCAACAGGTCACAGATACGCAGTATTTT
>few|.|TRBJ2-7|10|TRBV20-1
CSAIRGAQYF
TGCAGTGCTATCAGGGGGGCGCAGTACTTC
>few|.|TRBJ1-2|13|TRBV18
CASSPGTLYGYTF
TGTGCCAGCTCACCAGGGACACTTTATGGCTACACCTTC
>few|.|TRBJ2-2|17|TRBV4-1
CASSHLTMGVKTGELFF
TGCGCCAGCAGCCATTTAACTATGGGTGTAAAAACCGGGGAGCTGTTTTTT
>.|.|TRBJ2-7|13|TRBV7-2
CASSFRGEYEQYF
TGTGCCAGCAGCTTCAGGGGCGAGTACGAGCAGTACTTC
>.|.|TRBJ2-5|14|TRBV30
CAWSVPAGMQTQYF
TGTGCCTGGAGTGTACCTGCGGGAATGCAGACCCAGTACTTC
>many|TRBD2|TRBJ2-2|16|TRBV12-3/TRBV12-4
CASSPGGTSRTGELFF
TGTGCCAGCAGTCCCGGGGGGACTAGTCGCACCGGGGAGCTGTTTTTT
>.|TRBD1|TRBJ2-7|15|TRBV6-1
CASSVGTGGDYEQYF
TGTGCCAGCAGCGTCGGGACAGGGGGCGACTACGAGCAGTACTTC
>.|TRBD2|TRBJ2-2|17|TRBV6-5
CASSYASGRVRTGELFF
TGTGCCAGCAGTTACGCTAGCGGGAGGGTGAGGACCGGGGAGCTGTTTTTT
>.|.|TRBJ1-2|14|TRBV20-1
CSASHATANYGYTF
TGCAGTGCTTCTCACGCGACAGCTAACTATGGCTACACCTTC
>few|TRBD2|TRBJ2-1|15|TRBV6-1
CASIGGGIAYNEQFF
TGTGCCAGCATAGGCGGGGGAATAGCCTACAATGAGCAGTTCTTC
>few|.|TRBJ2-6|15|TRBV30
CAWSVRNSGANVLTF
TGTGCCTGGAGTGTACGAAACTCTGGGGCCAACGTCCTGACTTTC
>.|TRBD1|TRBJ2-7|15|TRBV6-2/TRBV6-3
CASSYSNRGEGEQYF
TGTGCCAGCAGTTACTCCAACAGGGGAGAGGGCGAGCAGTACTTC
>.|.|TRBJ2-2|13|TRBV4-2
CASSQGTGGELFF
TGTGCCAGCAGCCAAGGAACAGGGGGGGAGCTGTTTTTT
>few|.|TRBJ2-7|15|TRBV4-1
CASRRTSDISYEQYF
TGCGCCAGCAGGCGGACATCGGATATATCCTACGAGCAGTACTTC
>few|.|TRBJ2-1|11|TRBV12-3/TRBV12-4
CASSLMAKQFF
TGTGCCAGCAGTTTGATGGCGAAGCAGTTCTTC
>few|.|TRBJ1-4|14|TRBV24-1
CATSDPGVGEKLFF
TGTGCCACCAGTGATCCGGGGGTAGGAGAAAAACTGTTTTTT
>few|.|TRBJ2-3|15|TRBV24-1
CATSDEGPLSDTQYF
TGTGCCACCAGTGATGAGGGGCCACTCTCAGATACGCAGTATTTT
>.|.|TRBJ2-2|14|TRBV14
CASSKDAPVGELFF
TGTGCCAGCAGCAAGGACGCGCCGGTCGGGGAGCTGTTTTTT
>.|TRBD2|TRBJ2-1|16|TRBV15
CATSRARLAGVNEQFF
TGTGCCACCAGCAGAGCCAGACTAGCGGGAGTCAATGAGCAGTTCTTC
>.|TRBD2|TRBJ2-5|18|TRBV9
CASSVEAGTRGGRETQYF
TGTGCCAGCAGCGTAGAAGCGGGGACTCGCGGGGGTCGAGAGACCCAGTACTTC
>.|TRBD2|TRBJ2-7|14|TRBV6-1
CASSISGRDGEQYF
TGTGCCAGCAGTATAAGCGGGAGAGACGGCGAGCAGTACTTC
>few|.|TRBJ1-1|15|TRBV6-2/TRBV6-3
CASTGGGIGNTEAFF
TGTGCCAGCACGGGCGGAGGAATAGGGAACACTGAAGCTTTCTTT
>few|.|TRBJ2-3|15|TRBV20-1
CSARHLETSSNTQYF
TGCAGTGCTAGACATCTAGAGACGTCTTCTAATACGCAGTATTTT
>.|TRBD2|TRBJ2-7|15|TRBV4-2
CASSQASSGRGEQYF
TGTGCCAGCAGCCAAGCATCTAGCGGGAGGGGCGAGCAGTACTTC
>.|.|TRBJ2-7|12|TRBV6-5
CASSWVCYEQYF
TGTGCCAGCAGTTGGGTTTGCTACGAGCAGTACTTC
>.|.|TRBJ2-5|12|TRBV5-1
CASSLLGGTQYF
TGCGCCAGCAGCTTATTGGGAGGGACCCAGTACTTC
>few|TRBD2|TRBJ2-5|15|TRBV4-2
CASSRHGRGKEIQYF
TGTGCCAGCAGCCGACACGGGCGGGGGAAAGAGATCCAGTACTTC
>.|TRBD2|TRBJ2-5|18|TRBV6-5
CASSYGVLAGGRGETQYF
TGTGCCAGCAGTTACGGGGTCCTAGCGGGAGGTAGAGGAGAGACCCAGTACTTC
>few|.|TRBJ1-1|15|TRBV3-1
CASSLRGGRDTEAFF
TGTGCCAGCAGCTTAAGGGGGGGCCGGGACACTGAAGCTTTCTTT
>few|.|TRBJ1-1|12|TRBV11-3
CASSLGWGEAFF
TGTGCCAGCAGCTTAGGGTGGGGTGAAGCTTTCTTT
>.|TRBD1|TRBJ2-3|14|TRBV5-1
CASSRKGAADTQYF
TGCGCCAGCAGTCGGAAGGGGGCGGCAGATACGCAGTATTTT
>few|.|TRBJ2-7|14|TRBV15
CATSRGESSYEQYF
TGTGCCACCAGCAGAGGCGAGAGCTCCTACGAGCAGTACTTC
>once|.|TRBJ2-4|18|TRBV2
CASSEAGGTGLAKNIQYF
TGTGCCAGCAGTGAAGCGGGGGGAACCGGACTAGCCAAAAACATTCAGTACTTC
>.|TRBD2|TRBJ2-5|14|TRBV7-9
CASMEVAGVGTQYF
TGTGCCAGCATGGAAGTAGCGGGAGTAGGGACCCAGTACTTC
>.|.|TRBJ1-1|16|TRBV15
CATSRDPGRGTRLAFF
TGTGCCACCAGCAGAGATCCAGGGAGGGGGACGCGATTAGCTTTCTTT
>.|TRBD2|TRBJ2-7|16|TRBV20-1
CSARETQGSGRYEQYF
TGCAGTGCTAGAGAGACCCAAGGTAGCGGGAGATACGAGCAGTACTTC
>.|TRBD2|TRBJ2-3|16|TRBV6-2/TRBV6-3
CASSGPRTSGTDTQYF
TGTGCCAGCAGTGGTCCAAGGACTAGCGGCACAGATACGCAGTATTTT
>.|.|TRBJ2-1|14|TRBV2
CASSEGVSYNEQFF
TGTGCCAGCAGTGAAGGGGTCTCCTACAATGAGCAGTTCTTC